This TCR beta chain was sequenced during a study of cytomegalovirus exposure and HLA in healthy donors listed by TCRdb under 2017. About the investigation overall: According to a later analysis, the approximately 120 validation repertoires were produced on the same platform as the roughly 600 repertoires of the first cohort. Besides the first cohort of 666 subjects, a separate validation cohort made up of 95 to 150 different subjects was used. The study aimed to test whether signatures of past pathogen exposure could be identified by cataloging public T cell receptors. To predict cytomegalovirus infection status, the study combined high-throughput TCR immunosequencing, statistical association of individual TCRs with disease status, and machine learning.

Worth noting for this clone: Its cognate antigen has yet to be identified. No quality values exist for individual bases; no much larger clone is one base distant.

Receptor libraries were prepared by the immunoSEQ multiplex PCR assay. As for how the authors treated the data: A statistical classification framework was built for diagnosing cytomegalovirus status from the catalog of TCR beta chain sequences. The source is immuneACCESS, and TCRdb retained only in-frame sequences with V and J called. Part of the clones is not carried over; for the studies checked, unresolved V genes explain less than half of this, and the remainder is unexplained. The D gene and trimming were derived from the DNA, and the V and J assignments and clone size from that table. This sample is represented by about 160,000 clones; around 96% of them were singletons. Of the sample, approximately 0.97% falls within the top ten clones. Separate from the roughly 650-subject first cohort, the validation cohort of roughly 130 subjects was the group to which the donors belonged. Results and caveats for the whole study, not just this receptor: The classifier was reported to diagnose cytomegalovirus status with high specificity and sensitivity in both the original and validation cohorts. Most TCR sequences were observed very rarely across donors, whereas some public TCRs were present in many individuals. According to the authors, the approach could potentially be generalized to other disease states and immunological phenotypes. In vitro tests confirmed that a few of the cytomegalovirus-associated TCR beta chains recognize cytomegalovirus antigens. A later analysis had no HLA typing for the validation cohort, so co-occurrence there was scored across all 110 or so repertoires. Subsequent analysis determined that TCRs grouped into clusters in the first cohort also showed a tendency toward co-occurrence across the 120 validation repertoires, and 94% of cluster scores exceeded 0. A total of 164 TCR beta chains were listed by the study as associated with cytomegalovirus.

Including the terminal cysteine and phenylalanine, the CDR3 comprises 16 residues. This entry keeps only the CDR3 DNA: 48 bases, framed from base 1. Germline trimming amounts to 7 bases on V and 2 bases on J, with 11 as the count of junction bases outside the gene matches. The germline V gene specifies ENHRY as CDR1 and SYGVKD as CDR2. The chain was built from TRBV10-3 and TRBJ2-7, and 10 bases in between align with TRBD2. Sequenced sample: PBMCs. The clonotype comes from a woman younger than 35 in good health and CMV-seronegative. CDR3 loop: CAIKRPGLAITYEQYF. Read as DNA, the sequence is TGTGCCATCAAACGACCGGGACTAGCGATCACCTACGAGCAGTACTTC.